These 9 T cell receptor beta chains were all obtained from the same sample, sequenced in a study of T cells after yellow fever vaccination. TCRdb ran MiXCR on the 5' RACE reads and lists one entry per CDR3 protein. The repertoire has a few hundred thousand distinct CDR3 sequences, less than 9% of them found once; the top ten carry about 0.85%. This specimen consisted of CD4+ T cells sorted from PBMCs, obtained 15 days after the yellow fever booster vaccination. These receptors all stem from a man aged 25 to 45 who received the YFV17D yellow fever vaccine.

This clonotype was detected a few times. The V call is TRBV5-1, the J call TRBJ1-2; 7 nucleotides align to TRBD1. The germline gives CDR1 SGHRS, CDR2 YFSETQ. Trimming took 2 bases from V and 7 from J; bases not matched to a gene: 5. The CDR3 loop spans 13 amino acids. The CDR3 region has the DNA TGCGCCAGCAGCTTTGGACAGGAGGCTGGCTACACCTTC. This gives the protein CASSFGQEAGYTF. The entire variable domain, with the rest obtained from reference TRBV5-1 and TRBJ1-2, is as follows: KAGVTQTPRYLIKTRGQQVTLSCSPISGHRSVSWYQQTPGQGLQFLFEYFSETQRNKGNFPGRFSGRQFSNSRSEMNVSTLELGDSALYLCASSFGQEAGYTFGSGTRLTVV.

This clonotype was picked up a small number of times. The rearrangement uses TRBV27 and TRBJ2-5, with D unresolved. The germline V and J ends were trimmed by 4 bases and 5 bases, with 11 bases remaining between them. Per germline, CDR1 MNHEY and CDR2 SMNVEV (reference sequence). This CDR3 region has 13 residues. As DNA, the CDR3 is TGTGCCAGCAGTTGGAGCTTACGGGAGACCCAGTACTTC. It specifies CASSWSLRETQYF.

The CDR3 DNA reads TGTGCCATCAGTAAGGACAGGGGGTTCTACGAGCAGTACTTC. Protein product: CAISKDRGFYEQYF. The chain has TRBV10-3 and TRBJ2-7; 10 bases are a match to TRBD1. V trimming: 5 bases; J trimming: 3 bases; junction bases outside the gene matches: 4. This CDR3 comprises 14 residues. Looked up from germline, CDR1 is ENHRY and CDR2 is SYGVKD.

This clonotype occurred a few times. The chain links TRBV25-1 to TRBJ2-7; unclear D gene. V shed 0 bases and J shed 6 bases, with 6 bases lying between them. There are 12 residues in the CDR3. Germline V lookup: CDR1 MGHDK, CDR2 SYGVNS. The CDR3 loop reads CASSEYGGEQYF. The CDR3 DNA follows: TGTGCCAGCAGTGAATATGGCGGCGAGCAGTACTTC.

V usage is TRBV12-3 or TRBV12-4 and J usage is TRBJ2-1; D not certain. Trimming pared 7 bases from V and 0 bases from J, leaving 7 bases between. The CDR3 length is 13 residues. The DNA of the CDR3 is TGTGCCAGCATGGAAGGCTCCTACAATGAGCAGTTCTTC. It yields the protein CASMEGSYNEQFF.

This clonotype was counted a few times. The chain has TRBV6-2 or TRBV6-3 and TRBJ2-2, with D unclear. Trimming left V 7 bases short and J 1 base short, with 16 bases between. The length of the CDR3 is 16 residues. In germline, CDR1 is MNHEY, CDR2 SVGEGT. DNA of the CDR3: TGTGCCAGCAATGATAGGGCCCGAAGGAACACCGGGGAGCTGTTTTTT. This codes for CASNDRARRNTGELFF.

This clonotype was seen repeatedly, ten times or more. The chain joins TRBV29-1 to TRBJ2-3; 13 positions match TRBD2. Trimming at V came to 5 bases and at J to 3 bases, leaving 5 bases not matched to a gene. Germline CDR1 SQVTM, CDR2 ANQGSEA. The CDR3 is made up of 15 amino acids. The CDR3 nucleotides are TGCAGCGTTAGGTGGGGACTAGCGGGGACAGATACGCAGTATTTT. Protein sequence: CSVRWGLAGTDTQYF.

This clonotype was found many times. The genes are TRBV7-9 and TRBJ2-2; D is ambiguous. The V end was cut by 7 bases, the J end by 7 bases, with 7 bases between. Germline lookup yields CDR1 SEHNR and CDR2 FQNEAQ (reference sequence). The CDR3 loop spans 11 amino acids. The CDR3 reads CASTSFGELFF. Here the CDR3 DNA reads TGTGCCAGCACCTCCTTCGGGGAGCTGTTTTTT.

The chain employs TRBV12-3 or TRBV12-4 and TRBJ2-1, with 10 positions matching TRBD1. V dropped 4 bases and J dropped 8; count of bases not matched to a gene: 11. CDR3 length equals 16 residues. The CDR3 reads CASSSTGGAQQDEQFF. In DNA form, the CDR3 reads TGTGCCAGCAGTTCGACAGGGGGCGCCCAACAGGATGAGCAGTTCTTC.